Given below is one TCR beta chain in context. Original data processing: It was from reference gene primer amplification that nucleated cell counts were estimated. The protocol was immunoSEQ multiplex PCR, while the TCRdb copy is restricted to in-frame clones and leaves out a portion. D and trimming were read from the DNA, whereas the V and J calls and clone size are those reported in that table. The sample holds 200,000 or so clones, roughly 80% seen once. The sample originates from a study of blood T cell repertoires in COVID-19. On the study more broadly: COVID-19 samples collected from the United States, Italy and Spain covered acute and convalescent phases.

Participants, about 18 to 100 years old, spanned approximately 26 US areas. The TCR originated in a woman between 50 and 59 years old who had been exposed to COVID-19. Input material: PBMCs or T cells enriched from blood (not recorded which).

The CDR3: CASTPVSGANVLTF. CDR3 coding DNA: TGTGCCAGTACCCCCGTCTCTGGGGCCAACGTCCTGACTTTC. This chain connects TRBV19 to TRBJ2-6; the D is unclear. The germline gives CDR1 LNHDA, CDR2 SQIVND (reference sequence). The V end lost 7 bases, the J end lost 0 bases, and 7 bases lay between the germline ends. The CDR3 is 14 amino acids.